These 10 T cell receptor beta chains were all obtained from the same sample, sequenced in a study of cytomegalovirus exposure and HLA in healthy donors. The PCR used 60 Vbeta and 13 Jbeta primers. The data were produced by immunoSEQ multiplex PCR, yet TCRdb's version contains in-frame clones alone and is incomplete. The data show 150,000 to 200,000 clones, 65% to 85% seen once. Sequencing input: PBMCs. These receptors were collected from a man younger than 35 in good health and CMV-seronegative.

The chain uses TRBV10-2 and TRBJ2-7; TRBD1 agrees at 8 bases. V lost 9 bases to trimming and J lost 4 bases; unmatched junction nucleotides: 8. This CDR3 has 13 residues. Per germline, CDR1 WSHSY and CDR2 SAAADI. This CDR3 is CASTGQGHYEQYF. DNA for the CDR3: TGCGCCAGTACCGGACAGGGACATTACGAGCAGTACTTC.

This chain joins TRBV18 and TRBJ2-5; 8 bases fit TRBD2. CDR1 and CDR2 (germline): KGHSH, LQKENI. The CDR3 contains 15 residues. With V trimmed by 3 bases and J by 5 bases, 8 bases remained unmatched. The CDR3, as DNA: TGTGCCAGCTCACCGCCCGGGGGGGTTCTTGAGACCCAGTACTTC. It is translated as CASSPPGGVLETQYF.

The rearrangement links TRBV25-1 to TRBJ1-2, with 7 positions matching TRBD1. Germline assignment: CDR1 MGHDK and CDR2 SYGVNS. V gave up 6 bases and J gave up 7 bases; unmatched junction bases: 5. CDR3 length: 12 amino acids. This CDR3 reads CASRGRQGGYTF. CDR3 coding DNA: TGTGCCAGCAGGGGACGACAGGGTGGCTACACCTTC.

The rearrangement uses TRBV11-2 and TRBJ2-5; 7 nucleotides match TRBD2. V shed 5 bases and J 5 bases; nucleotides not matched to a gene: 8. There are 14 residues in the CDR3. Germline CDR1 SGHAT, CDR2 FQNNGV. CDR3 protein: CASSRGRGMETQYF. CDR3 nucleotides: TGTGCCAGCAGCCGTGGGCGGGGGATGGAGACCCAGTACTTC.

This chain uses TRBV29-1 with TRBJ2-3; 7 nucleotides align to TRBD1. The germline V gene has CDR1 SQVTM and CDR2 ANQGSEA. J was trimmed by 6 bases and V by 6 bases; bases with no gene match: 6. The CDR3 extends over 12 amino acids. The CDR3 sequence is CSVGQSVDTQYF. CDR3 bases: TGCAGCGTGGGACAGTCCGTGGATACGCAGTATTTT.

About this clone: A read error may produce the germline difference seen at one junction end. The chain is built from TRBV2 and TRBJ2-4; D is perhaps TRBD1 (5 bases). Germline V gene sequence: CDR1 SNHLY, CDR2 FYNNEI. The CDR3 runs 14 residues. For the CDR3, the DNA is TGTGCCAGCAGTATAGGGGTCCCAGAAAAGATTCAGTACTTC. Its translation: CASSIGVPEKIQYF.

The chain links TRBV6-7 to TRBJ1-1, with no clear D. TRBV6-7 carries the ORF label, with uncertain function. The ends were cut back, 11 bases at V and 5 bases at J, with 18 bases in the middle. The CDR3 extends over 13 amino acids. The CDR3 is CAGGDGAGTEAFF. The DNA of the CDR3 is TGTGCCGGCGGGGATGGAGCGGGGACTGAAGCTTTCTTT.

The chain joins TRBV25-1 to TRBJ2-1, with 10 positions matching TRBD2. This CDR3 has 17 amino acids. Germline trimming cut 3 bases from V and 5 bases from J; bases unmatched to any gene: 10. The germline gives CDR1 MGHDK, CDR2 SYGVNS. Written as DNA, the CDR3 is TGTGCCAGCAGTGATCCCCTAGCGGGGGCCCACCACAATGAGCAGTTCTTC. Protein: CASSDPLAGAHHNEQFF.

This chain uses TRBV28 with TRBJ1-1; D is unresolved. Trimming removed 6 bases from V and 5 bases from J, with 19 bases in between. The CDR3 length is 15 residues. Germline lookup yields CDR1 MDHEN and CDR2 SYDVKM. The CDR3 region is CASRMSIEGGTEAFF. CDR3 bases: TGTGCCAGCAGAATGTCGATAGAGGGAGGAACTGAAGCTTTCTTT.

CDR3 nucleotide sequence: TGTGCCAGCAGCTTGACAGGGGGTAATGAAAAACTGTTTTTT. It encodes CASSLTGGNEKLFF. The genes are TRBV7-9 and TRBJ1-4; TRBD1 aligns across 9 bases. CDR3 length: 14 amino acids. CDR1 and CDR2 from the germline V gene are SEHNR and FQNEAQ (reference sequence). With 3 bases clipped from V and 4 bases from J, the junction kept 0 bases outside the gene matches.